This T cell receptor (beta chain) originates from a study of blood T cell repertoires in COVID-19. Study as a whole: Sample material is recorded as cDNA or gDNA derived from T cells, B-cell-depleted T cells, or PBMCs.

Those enrolled, adults aged about 18 to 89 years, came from roughly 22 US areas. Cohorts were based on clinical histories the participants reported. A case of COVID-19 had been met by exposed participants within 2 weeks before study entry. With 0 bases removed from V and 5 bases from J, the gap between germline ends came to 18 bases. CDR1 SGDLS and CDR2 YYNGEE come from the germline V gene. The CDR3 is made up of 17 amino acids. The assay was immunoSEQ multiplex PCR, and TCRdb's table has in-frame clones only and misses some. The repertoire holds some 270,000 clones, with about 85% as singletons. The chain joins TRBV9 to TRBJ2-4; D possibly corresponds to TRBD2 (6 bases). Sequenced material: PBMCs or T cells enriched from blood (not recorded which). This clonotype originated in a woman in her forties or fifties who had been exposed to COVID-19. The CDR3 region is CASSVGVAGTGQNIQYF. The CDR3 DNA is TGTGCCAGCAGCGTAGGGGTGGCGGGAACGGGGCAAAACATTCAGTACTTC.